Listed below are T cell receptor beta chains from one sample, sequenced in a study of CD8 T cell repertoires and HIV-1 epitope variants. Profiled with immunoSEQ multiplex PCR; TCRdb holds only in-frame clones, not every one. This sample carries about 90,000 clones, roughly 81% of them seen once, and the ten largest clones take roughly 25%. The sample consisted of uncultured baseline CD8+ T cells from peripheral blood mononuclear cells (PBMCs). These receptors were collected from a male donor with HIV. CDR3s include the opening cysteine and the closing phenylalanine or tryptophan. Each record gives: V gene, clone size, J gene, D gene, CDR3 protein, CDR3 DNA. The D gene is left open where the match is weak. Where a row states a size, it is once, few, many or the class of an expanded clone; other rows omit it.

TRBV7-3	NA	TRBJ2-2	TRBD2	CASAGGGDAGELFF	TGTGCCAGCGCGGGGGGAGGTGACGCCGGGGAGCTGTTTTTT
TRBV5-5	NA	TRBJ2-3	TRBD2	CASSLVGTSGFGTQYF	TGTGCCAGCAGCTTGGTCGGGACTAGCGGGTTTGGTACGCAGTATTTT
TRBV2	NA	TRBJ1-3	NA	CASMRGLGNTIYF	TGTGCCAGCATGAGGGGTTTGGGAAACACCATATATTTT
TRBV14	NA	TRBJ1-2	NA	CASSRGYSDGYTF	TGTGCCAGCAGCCGAGGATACTCAGATGGCTACACCTTC
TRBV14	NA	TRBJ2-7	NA	CASSSPGQGVYEQYF	TGTGCCAGCAGCTCTCCGGGGCAGGGTGTCTACGAGCAGTACTTC
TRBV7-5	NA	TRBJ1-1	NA	CVRSLARRTEAFF	TGTGTCAGAAGCTTAGCCCGACGGACTGAAGCTTTCTTT
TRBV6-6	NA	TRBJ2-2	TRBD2	CASSSRAGGETGELFF	TGTGCCAGCAGTTCCAGAGCGGGAGGAGAGACCGGGGAGCTGTTTTTT
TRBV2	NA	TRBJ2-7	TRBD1	CASSGQGVVEQYF	TGTGCCAGCAGTGGCCAGGGGGTGGTAGAGCAGTACTTC
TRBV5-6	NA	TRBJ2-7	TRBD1	CASRHGWRDRVGEQYF	TGTGCCAGCAGACACGGGTGGCGGGACAGGGTTGGGGAGCAGTACTTC
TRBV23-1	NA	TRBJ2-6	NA	CASSLPSGANVLTF	TGCGCCAGCAGTCTGCCCTCTGGGGCCAACGTCCTGACTTTC
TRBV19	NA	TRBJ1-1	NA	CASTTRSGKRTEAFF	TGTGCCAGTACTACCCGGTCGGGGAAGAGGACTGAAGCTTTCTTT
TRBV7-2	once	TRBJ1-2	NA	CASSVPRAYYGYTF	TGTGCCAGCAGCGTCCCCCGGGCTTACTATGGCTACACCTTC
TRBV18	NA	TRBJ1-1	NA	CASSQGRSGTEAFF	TGTGCCAGCTCTCAGGGACGATCTGGCACTGAAGCTTTCTTT
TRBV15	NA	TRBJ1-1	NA	CATSTSGVGGNTEAFF	TGTGCCACCAGCACATCGGGGGTCGGGGGGAACACTGAAGCTTTCTTT
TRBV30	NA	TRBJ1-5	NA	CAWSSGSQPQHF	TGTGCCTGGAGTAGTGGGAGTCAGCCCCAGCATTTT
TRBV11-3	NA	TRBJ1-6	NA	CASSLGGLDSPLHF	TGTGCCAGCAGCTTAGGGGGTCTGGATTCACCCCTCCACTTT
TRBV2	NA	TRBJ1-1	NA	CASSEADLLMNTEAFF	TGTGCCAGCAGTGAAGCGGACCTCCTCATGAACACTGAAGCTTTCTTT
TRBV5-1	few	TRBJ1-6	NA	CASSLEEGQVSPLHF	TGCGCCAGCAGCTTGGAGGAGGGTCAAGTTTCACCCCTCCACTTT
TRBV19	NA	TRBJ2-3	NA	CASSQVKDTQYF	TGTGCCAGTAGTCAAGTGAAAGATACGCAGTATTTT
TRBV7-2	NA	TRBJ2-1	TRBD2	CASSLGGGYNEQFF	TGTGCCAGCAGCTTGGGCGGGGGGTACAATGAGCAGTTCTTC
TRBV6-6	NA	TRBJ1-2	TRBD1	CASSPTGVDYGYTF	TGTGCCAGCAGCCCCACAGGGGTGGACTATGGCTACACCTTC
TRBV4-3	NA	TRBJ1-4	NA	CASSQDGRSNEKLFF	TGCGCCAGCAGCCAAGATGGACGGTCTAATGAAAAACTGTTTTTT
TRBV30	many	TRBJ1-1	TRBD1	CAWSFRDRGQEAFF	TGTGCCTGGAGTTTCCGGGACAGGGGCCAAGAGGCTTTCTTT
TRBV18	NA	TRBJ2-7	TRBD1	CASSPGTGIEYEQYF	TGTGCCAGCTCACCCGGGACAGGGATAGAATACGAGCAGTACTTC
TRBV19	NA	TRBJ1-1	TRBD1	CASSSTGDTEAFF	TGTGCCAGTAGTTCGACAGGGGACACTGAAGCTTTCTTT
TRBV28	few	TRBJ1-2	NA	CASRKTGTPSRGYTF	TGTGCCAGCAGGAAAACCGGGACTCCATCCCGTGGCTACACCTTC
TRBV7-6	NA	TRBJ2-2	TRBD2	CASSLWEGSVTGELFF	TGTGCCAGCAGCTTATGGGAGGGGTCGGTCACCGGGGAGCTGTTTTTT
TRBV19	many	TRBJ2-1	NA	CASSIGWGVAYNEQFF	TGTGCCAGTAGTATAGGATGGGGGGTCGCCTACAATGAGCAGTTCTTC
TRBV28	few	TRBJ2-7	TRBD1	CASSPDRGYEQYF	TGTGCCAGCAGCCCGGACAGGGGGTACGAGCAGTACTTC
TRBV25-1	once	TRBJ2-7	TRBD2	CASRDGGAGEQYF	TGTGCCAGCAGAGACGGGGGGGCTGGGGAGCAGTACTTC
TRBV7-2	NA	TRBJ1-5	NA	CASSLGTYQPQHF	TGTGCCAGCAGCTTAGGGACCTATCAGCCCCAGCATTTT
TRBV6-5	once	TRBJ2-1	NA	CASSYRGESNEQFF	TGTGCCAGCAGTTACAGGGGGGAGAGCAATGAGCAGTTCTTC
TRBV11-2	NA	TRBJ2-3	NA	CASSLGPPGADTQYF	TGTGCCAGCAGCTTAGGCCCGCCAGGGGCTGATACGCAGTATTTT